Included here is one TCR beta chain sequence, with context. The antigen is undetermined. This record comes from a study of T cell responses to AZD1222 COVID-19 vaccine. About the research overall: Some second doses came at about 4 weeks and others at about 12 weeks; these were pooled. Study results and caveats: No day 14 peak samples; only post-peak repertoires were characterized. Regions left unmutated in variants are reportedly the target of nearly half of spike-specific TCRs. Donors were mostly white British, more females; clonal diversity possibly underestimated.

Here immunoSEQ multiplex PCR was the method, and the copy in TCRdb shows in-frame clones only, minus some. Of more than 110,000 clones listed, 80% to 90% are singletons. Germline-derived CDR1 and CDR2 are SGHNT and YYREEE (reference sequence). This CDR3 comprises 14 residues. Trimming removed 0 bases at V and 3 bases at J, with 10 bases between. The clonotype originates from an adult in good health. The input for sequencing was peripheral blood, taken on day 0 of AZD1222 vaccination. The chain has TRBV5-4 and TRBJ2-7; possible D gene TRBD1, 6 bases. CDR3 sequence: CASSLAGVGYEQYF. For the CDR3, the DNA is TGTGCCAGCAGCTTGGCAGGGGTCGGCTACGAGCAGTACTTC.